This T cell receptor beta chain was sequenced for a study of early T cells in non-severe SARS-CoV-2 infection (dated by TCRdb to the early 2020s). Context from the whole study: TCR sequencing used bulk RNA from unsorted whole blood, so alpha and beta chains could not be paired. Paper-wide results and their limitations: VDJdb matching was skewed toward anti-spike CD8 responses and likely underestimated virus-specific expansions by missing private and CD4 specificities.

The receptor library was made with 5' RACE. The reads were generated on a NextSeq 500. In the TCR library protocol, unique molecular identifiers were attached to individual cDNA molecules to correct for PCR bias and sequencing error. TCR alpha and beta chains were both sequenced, and the abundances of alpha and beta sequences in each sample were closely correlated with each other. In the paper's pipeline: Decombinator V4 was used to perform V gene, J gene and CDR3 annotation of TCR sequences. Expanded TCRs were defined as changing significantly between any two time points under a Poisson model with p below 0.0001. TCR abundances were normalised to the total number of TCRs sequenced per sample and expressed as counts per million. TRAV1-2 paired with TRAJ12, TRAJ20 or TRAJ33 defined MAIT TCRs, while TRAV10 paired with TRAJ18 defined iNKT TCRs. A search of VDJdb, accessed on 1 November 2021, was run for TCRs annotated to CMV, EBV and SARS-CoV-2, with TCRs annotated for multiple antigens excluded. The public reads were reanalyzed by TCRdb: fastp trimming at Q25, MiXCR alignment, in-frame beta chains only. Rows with a matching CDR3 protein are joined into one entry that keeps the most common DNA and genes. The V and J calls here are based on TCRdb, not the publication. The sample includes just under 85,000 distinct CDR3 sequences, with 8.5% to 12% observed a single time. Of the sample, around 8% falls within the top ten clones.

This clonotype has a handful of counts. Its specific antigen is unknown. No quality values exist for individual bases; no much larger clone is one base distant. V loses 11 bases at its end and J loses 11 bases; junction bases beyond the gene matches: 14. Taken from the germline V gene (reference sequence), the CDR1 and CDR2 loops are LNHDA and SQIVND. From cysteine to phenylalanine, the CDR3 is 12 amino acids long. This entry keeps only the CDR3 DNA: 36 bases, framed from base 1. The study was a case-control design nested within a healthcare worker cohort in London, UK, with weekly nasopharyngeal swab PCR tests and blood sampling. Healthcare workers were recruited between 23 and 31 March 2020, during the week of the UK lockdown, and were followed weekly for up to roughly 15 weeks.

The source was whole blood, collected at baseline. This TCR derives from an adult who was a healthcare worker with PCR-confirmed SARS-CoV-2 infection or an uninfected control (not recorded which). The chain joins TRBV19 to TRBJ1-1, and 7 bases in between align with TRBD1. DNA sequence: TGTGCCTCGGACCCCGGGGACAGCCGGGCTTTCTTT. Its protein product is CASDPGDSRAFF.